The rows below give T cell receptor beta chains drawn from one sample of a study of blood T cells in healthy people across ages. TCRdb used MiXCR to reprocess the 5' RACE reads, holding one entry per CDR3 protein. Of some 670,000 distinct CDR3 sequences listed, 45% to 60% were seen once; the top ten hold about 13%. The sequenced sample consisted of blood. These receptors all come from a woman older than 75 in good health. The CDR3 runs from the conserved cysteine through the conserved F or W. Fields, in order: CDR3 DNA, CDR3 protein, D gene, J gene, clone size, V gene. D genes are given only for firm matches. Clone size is shown for a subset of rows, as once, few, many or a class of expanded clone.

TGTGCCATCAGGGGGACAGGGGCGATCTACGAGCAGTACTTC,CAIRGTGAIYEQYF,TRBD1,TRBJ2-7,few,TRBV10-3
TGCATGGGACAGGGTAGGGATGGCTACACCTTC,CMGQGRDGYTF,TRBD1,TRBJ1-2,.,TRBV20-1
TGCAGCGTTGATTCGGGGCCAGATACACAGTATTTT,CSVDSGPDTQYF,.,TRBJ2-3,.,TRBV29-1
TGCAGTGCTAGCTTACGCGGGAGGTTACAAGAGACCCAGTACTTC,CSASLRGRLQETQYF,TRBD2,TRBJ2-5,.,TRBV20-1
TGTGCCAGCAGTTACGTGGGAAACAAACTGTTTTTT,CASSYVGNKLFF,.,TRBJ1-4,many,TRBV6-2/TRBV6-3
TGTGCCAGCAGTTTCCAGGGGCTAGGGGTTGAGCAGTTCTTC,CASSFQGLGVEQFF,.,TRBJ2-1,few,TRBV12-3/TRBV12-4
TGTGCCAGCAGCTTACTCGGGACAGGGACGTCCAATGAGCAGTTCTTC,CASSLLGTGTSNEQFF,TRBD1,TRBJ2-1,many,TRBV13
TGCGCCAGCAGTATCGCCGGGACAGCCCTCCAAGAGACCCAGTACTTC,CASSIAGTALQETQYF,TRBD1,TRBJ2-5,many,TRBV5-1
TGCGCCAGCAGCGAAACAGGGTTCTCTGGGGCCAACGTCCTGACTTTC,CASSETGFSGANVLTF,.,TRBJ2-6,many,TRBV4-1
TGTGCCAGCAACCTGGACGGATATGGCTACACCTTC,CASNLDGYGYTF,.,TRBJ1-2,.,TRBV12-3/TRBV12-4
TGTGCCAGCAGTCGTGGATGGGGTGAGCAGTTCTTC,CASSRGWGEQFF,.,TRBJ2-1,few,TRBV7-3
TGCAGTGCTAGAGCACTAGCGGACCAAGAGACCCAGTACTTC,CSARALADQETQYF,TRBD2,TRBJ2-5,once,TRBV20-1
TGCGCCAGCAGCTCCCTTCCGGGAATCACCTACAATGAGCAGTTCTTC,CASSSLPGITYNEQFF,.,TRBJ2-1,many,TRBV5-1
TGTGCCACCAGTGATCCGGGACTCCCATCCTACAATGAGCAGTACTTC,CATSDPGLPSYNEQYF,.,TRBJ2-7,few,TRBV24-1
TGTGCCAGCAGCCAAGAATTGCCTAGCTCCGAGCAGTACTTC,CASSQELPSSEQYF,.,TRBJ2-7,.,TRBV3-1
TGTGCCAGCAGCCCAGGGGGCAGTTTTTACGAGCAGTACTTC,CASSPGGSFYEQYF,TRBD1,TRBJ2-7,many,TRBV28
TGTGCCAGCAGCAAATGGGACTATCTCAGCACAGATACGCAGTATTTT,CASSKWDYLSTDTQYF,.,TRBJ2-3,many,TRBV21-1